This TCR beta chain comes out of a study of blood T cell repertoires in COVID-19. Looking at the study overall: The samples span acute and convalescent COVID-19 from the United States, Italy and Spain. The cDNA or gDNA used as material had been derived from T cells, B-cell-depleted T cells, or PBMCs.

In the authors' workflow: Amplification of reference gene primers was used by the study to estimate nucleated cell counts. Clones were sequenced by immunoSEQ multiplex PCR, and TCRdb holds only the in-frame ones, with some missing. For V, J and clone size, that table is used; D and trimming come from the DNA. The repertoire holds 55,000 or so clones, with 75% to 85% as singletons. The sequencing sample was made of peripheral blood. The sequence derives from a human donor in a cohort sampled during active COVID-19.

CDR3 coding DNA: TGTGCCAGCAGCAAAGTAAGGGGTGGGGTTTGGTATACGCAGTATTTT. Protein: CASSKVRGGVWYTQYF. The rearrangement uses TRBV21-1 and TRBJ2-3; the table's D call TRBD1 went unverified against the DNA. TRBV21-1 is an annotated pseudogene. The CDR3 is 16 amino acids.